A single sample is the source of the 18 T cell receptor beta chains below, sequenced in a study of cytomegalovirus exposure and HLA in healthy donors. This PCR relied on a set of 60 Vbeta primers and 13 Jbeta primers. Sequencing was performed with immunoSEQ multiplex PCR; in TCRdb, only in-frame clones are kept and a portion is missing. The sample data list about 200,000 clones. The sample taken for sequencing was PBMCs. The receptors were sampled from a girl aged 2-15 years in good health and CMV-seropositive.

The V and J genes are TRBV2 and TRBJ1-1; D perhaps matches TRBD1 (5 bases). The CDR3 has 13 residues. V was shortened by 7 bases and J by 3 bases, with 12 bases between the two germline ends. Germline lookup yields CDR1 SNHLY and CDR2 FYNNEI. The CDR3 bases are TGTGCCAGCAAAATTGGGGCGGACACTGAAGCTTTCTTT. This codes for CASKIGADTEAFF.

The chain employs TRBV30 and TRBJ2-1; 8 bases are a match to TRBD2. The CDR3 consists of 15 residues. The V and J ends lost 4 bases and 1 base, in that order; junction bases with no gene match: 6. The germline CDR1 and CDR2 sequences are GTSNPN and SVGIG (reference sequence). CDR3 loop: CAWTSGTSSYNEQFF. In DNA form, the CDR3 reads TGTGCCTGGACTTCCGGGACTAGTTCCTACAATGAGCAGTTCTTC. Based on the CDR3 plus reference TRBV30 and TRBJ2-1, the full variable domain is SQTIHQWPATLVQPVGSPLSLECTVEGTSNPNLYWYRQAAGRGLQLLFYSVGIGQISSEVPQNLSASRPQDRQFILSSKKLLLSDSGFYLCAWTSGTSSYNEQFFGPGTRLTVL.

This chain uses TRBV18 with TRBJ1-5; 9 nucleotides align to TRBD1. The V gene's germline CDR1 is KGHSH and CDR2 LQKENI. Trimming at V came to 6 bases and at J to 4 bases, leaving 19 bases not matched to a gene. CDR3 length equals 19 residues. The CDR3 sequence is CASSLMGQGQLIRNQPQHF. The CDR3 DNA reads TGTGCCAGCTCCCTTATGGGACAGGGACAGCTTATAAGGAATCAGCCCCAGCATTTT.

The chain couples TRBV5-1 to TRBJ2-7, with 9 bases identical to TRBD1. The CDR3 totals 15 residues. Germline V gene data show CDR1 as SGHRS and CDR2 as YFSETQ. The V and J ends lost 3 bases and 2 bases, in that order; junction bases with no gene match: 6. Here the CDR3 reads CASSSHRGRTYEQYF. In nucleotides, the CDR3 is TGCGCCAGCAGCTCACACAGGGGGCGGACCTACGAGCAGTACTTC.

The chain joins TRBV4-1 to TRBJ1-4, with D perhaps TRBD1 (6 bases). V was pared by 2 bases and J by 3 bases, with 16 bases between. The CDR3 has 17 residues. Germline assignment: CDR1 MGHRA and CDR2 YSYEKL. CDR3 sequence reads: CASSQYARGSANEKLFF. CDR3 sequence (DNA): TGCGCCAGCAGCCAATACGCCAGGGGCTCGGCTAATGAAAAACTGTTTTTT.

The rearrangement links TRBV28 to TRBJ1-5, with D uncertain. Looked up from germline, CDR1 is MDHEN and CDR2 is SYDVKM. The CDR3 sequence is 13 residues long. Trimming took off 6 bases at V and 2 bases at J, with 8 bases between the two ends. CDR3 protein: CASSTTGNQPQHF. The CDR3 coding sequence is TGTGCCAGCAGCACCACGGGCAATCAGCCCCAGCATTTT.

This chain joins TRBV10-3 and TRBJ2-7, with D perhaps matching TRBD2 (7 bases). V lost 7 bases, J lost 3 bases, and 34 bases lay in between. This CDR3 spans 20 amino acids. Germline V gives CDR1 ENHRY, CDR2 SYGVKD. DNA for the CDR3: TGTGCCATCATTGTTAACGGGGGGCCAAAATGCAGGGGACTGGACTACGAGCAGTACTTC. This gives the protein CAIIVNGGPKCRGLDYEQYF.

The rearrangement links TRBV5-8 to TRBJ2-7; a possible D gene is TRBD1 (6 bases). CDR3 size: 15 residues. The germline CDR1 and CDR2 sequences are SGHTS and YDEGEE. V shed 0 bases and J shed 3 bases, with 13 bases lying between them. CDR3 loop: CASSLVAGDDYEQYF. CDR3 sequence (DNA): TGTGCCAGCAGCTTGGTGGCAGGGGATGACTACGAGCAGTACTTC.

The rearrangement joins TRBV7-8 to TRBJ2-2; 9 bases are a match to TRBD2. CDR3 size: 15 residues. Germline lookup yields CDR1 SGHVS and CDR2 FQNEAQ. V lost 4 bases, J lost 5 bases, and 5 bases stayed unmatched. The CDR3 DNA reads TGTGCCAGCAGCTCGTCCAGCGGGAGGACCGGGGAGCTGTTTTTT. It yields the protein CASSSSSGRTGELFF. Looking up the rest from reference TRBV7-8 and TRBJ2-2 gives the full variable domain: GAGVSQSPRYKVAKRGQDVALRCDPISGHVSLFWYQQALGQGPEFLTYFQNEAQLDKSGLPSDRFFAERPEGSVSTLKIQRTQQEDSAVYLCASSSSSGRTGELFFGEGSRLTVL.

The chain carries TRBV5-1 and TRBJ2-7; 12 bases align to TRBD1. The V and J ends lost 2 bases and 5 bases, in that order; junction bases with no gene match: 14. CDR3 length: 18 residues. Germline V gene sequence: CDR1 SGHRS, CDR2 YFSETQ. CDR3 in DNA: TGCGCCAGCAGCTTATCCGGGACAGGGGGCCCCTGGAGGAACGAGCAGTACTTC. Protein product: CASSLSGTGGPWRNEQYF.

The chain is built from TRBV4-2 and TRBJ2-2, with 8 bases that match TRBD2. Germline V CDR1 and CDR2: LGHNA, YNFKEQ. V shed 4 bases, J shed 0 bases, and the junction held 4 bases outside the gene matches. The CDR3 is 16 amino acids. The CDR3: CASSLTSGANTGELFF. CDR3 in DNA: TGTGCCAGCAGCCTTACTAGCGGTGCGAACACCGGGGAGCTGTTTTTT.

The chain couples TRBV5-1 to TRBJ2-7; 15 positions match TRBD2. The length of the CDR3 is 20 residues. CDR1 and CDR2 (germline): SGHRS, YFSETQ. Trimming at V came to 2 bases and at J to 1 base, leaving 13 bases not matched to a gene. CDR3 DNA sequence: TGCGCCAGCAGCTTTGGGACTAGCGGGAGGTACCCGCTTACTTCCTACGAGCAGTACTTC. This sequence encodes CASSFGTSGRYPLTSYEQYF.

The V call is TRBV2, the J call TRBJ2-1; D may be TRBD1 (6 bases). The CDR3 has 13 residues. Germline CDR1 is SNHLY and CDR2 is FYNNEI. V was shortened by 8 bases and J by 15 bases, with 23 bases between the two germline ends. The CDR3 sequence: CASVIETGQGPFF. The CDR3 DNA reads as TGTGCCAGCGTAATTGAGACTGGGCAGGGGCCGTTCTTC.

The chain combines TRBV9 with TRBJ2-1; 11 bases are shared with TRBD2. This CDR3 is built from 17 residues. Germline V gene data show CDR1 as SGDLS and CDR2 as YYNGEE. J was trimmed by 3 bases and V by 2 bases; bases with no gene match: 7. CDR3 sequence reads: CASSVLLAGEGYNEQFF. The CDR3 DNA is TGTGCCAGCAGCGTCCTACTAGCGGGAGAAGGCTACAATGAGCAGTTCTTC.

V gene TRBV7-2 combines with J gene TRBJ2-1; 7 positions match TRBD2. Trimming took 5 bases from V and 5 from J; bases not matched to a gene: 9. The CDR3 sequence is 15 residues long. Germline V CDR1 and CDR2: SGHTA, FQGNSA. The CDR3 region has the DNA TGTGCCAGCAGCACTTCTAGCGGAAATAACAATGAGCAGTTCTTC. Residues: CASSTSSGNNNEQFF.

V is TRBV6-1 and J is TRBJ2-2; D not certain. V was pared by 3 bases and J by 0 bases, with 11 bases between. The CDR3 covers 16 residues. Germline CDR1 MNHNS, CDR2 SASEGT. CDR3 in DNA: TGTGCCAGCAGTGAGAGATCTTATACGAACACCGGGGAGCTGTTTTTT. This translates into CASSERSYTNTGELFF.

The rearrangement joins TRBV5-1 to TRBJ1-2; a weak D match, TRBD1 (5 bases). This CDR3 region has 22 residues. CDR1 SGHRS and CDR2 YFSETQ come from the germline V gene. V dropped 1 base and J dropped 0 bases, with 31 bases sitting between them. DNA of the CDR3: TGCGCCAGCAGCTTGAGTACGCAGGGCCGTCACAATACCGAGGCACCTAACTATGGCTACACCTTC. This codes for CASSLSTQGRHNTEAPNYGYTF.

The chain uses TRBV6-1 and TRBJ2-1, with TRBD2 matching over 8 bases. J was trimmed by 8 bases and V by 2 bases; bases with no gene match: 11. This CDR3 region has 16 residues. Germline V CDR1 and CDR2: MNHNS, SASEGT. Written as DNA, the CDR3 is TGTGCCAGCAGTGAACTTGGGACTAGTTTATTGGATGAGCAGTTCTTC. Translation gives CASSELGTSLLDEQFF.